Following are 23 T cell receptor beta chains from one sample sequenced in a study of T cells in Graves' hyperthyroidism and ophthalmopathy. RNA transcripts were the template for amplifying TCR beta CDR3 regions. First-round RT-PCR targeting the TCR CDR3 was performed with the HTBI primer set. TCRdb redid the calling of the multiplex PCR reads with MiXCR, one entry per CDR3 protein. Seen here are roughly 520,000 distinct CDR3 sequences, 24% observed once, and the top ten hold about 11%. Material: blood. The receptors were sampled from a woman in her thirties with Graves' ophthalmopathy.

The CDR3 DNA reads as TGTGCCAGCTGCCGGACATCATCCTACGAGCAGTACTTC. The encoded protein is CASCRTSSYEQYF. V and J are TRBV28 and TRBJ2-7, with D tentatively TRBD1 (5 bases). Germline V gives CDR1 MDHEN, CDR2 SYDVKM. The ends were cut back, 8 bases at V and 1 base at J, with 12 bases in the middle. The CDR3 sequence is 13 residues long.

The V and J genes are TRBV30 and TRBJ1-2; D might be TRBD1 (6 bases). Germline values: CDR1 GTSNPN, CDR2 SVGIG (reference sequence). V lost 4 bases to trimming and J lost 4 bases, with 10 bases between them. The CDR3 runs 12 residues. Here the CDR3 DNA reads TGTGCCTGGAACAGGGCGTCCTATGGCTACACCTTC. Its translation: CAWNRASYGYTF.

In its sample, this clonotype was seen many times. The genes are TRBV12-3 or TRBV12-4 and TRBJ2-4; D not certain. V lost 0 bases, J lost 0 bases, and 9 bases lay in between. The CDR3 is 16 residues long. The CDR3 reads CASSLALGLAKNIQYF. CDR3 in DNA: TGTGCCAGCAGTTTAGCGCTAGGGCTAGCCAAAAACATTCAGTACTTC.

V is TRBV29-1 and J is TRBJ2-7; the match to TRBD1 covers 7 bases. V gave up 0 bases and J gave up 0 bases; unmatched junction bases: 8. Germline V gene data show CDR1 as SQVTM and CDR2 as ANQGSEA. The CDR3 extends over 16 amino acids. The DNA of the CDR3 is TGCAGCGTTGAAGATCGGGACAGCTTTAGCTCCTACGAGCAGTACTTC. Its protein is CSVEDRDSFSSYEQYF.

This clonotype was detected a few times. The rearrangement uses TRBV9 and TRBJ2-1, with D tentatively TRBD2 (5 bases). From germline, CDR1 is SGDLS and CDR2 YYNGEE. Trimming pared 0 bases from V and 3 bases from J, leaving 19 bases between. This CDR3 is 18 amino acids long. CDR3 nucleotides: TGTGCCAGCAGCGTAGCCGCGGTCCCCTTCGGGAACTACAATGAGCAGTTCTTC. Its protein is CASSVAAVPFGNYNEQFF.

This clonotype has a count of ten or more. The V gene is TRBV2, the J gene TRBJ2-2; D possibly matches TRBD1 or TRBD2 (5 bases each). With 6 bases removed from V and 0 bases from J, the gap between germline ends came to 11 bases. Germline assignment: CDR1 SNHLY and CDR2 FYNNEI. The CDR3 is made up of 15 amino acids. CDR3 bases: TGTGCCAGCAGAGGGGTTAGCGCGAACACCGGGGAGCTGTTTTTT. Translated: CASRGVSANTGELFF.

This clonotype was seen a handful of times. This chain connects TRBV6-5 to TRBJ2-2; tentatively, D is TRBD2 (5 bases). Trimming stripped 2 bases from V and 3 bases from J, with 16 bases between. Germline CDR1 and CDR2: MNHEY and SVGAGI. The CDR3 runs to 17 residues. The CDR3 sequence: CASSYRGPAADTGELFF. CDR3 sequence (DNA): TGTGCCAGCAGTTACCGGGGTCCAGCGGCGGACACCGGGGAGCTGTTTTTT.

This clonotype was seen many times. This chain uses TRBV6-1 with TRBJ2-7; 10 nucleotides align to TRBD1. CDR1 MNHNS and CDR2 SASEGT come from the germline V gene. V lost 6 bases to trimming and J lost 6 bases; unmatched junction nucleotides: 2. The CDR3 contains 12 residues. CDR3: CASSRDRGEQYF. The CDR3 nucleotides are TGTGCCAGCAGCAGGGACAGGGGCGAGCAGTACTTC.

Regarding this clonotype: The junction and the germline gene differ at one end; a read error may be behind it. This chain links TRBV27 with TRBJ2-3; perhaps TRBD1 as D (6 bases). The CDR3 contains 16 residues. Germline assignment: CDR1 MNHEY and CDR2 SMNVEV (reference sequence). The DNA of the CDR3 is TGTGCCAGCAGTTTAAACAGGGCCCCTAGCACAGATTCGCAGTATTTT. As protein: CASSLNRAPSTDSQYF.

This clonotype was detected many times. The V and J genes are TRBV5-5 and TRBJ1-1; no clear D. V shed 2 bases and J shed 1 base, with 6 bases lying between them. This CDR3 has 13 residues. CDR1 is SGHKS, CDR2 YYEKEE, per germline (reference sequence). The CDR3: CASSFLRNTEAFF. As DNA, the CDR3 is TGTGCCAGCAGCTTTCTACGGAACACTGAAGCTTTCTTT. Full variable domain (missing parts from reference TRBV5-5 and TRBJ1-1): DAGVTQSPTHLIKTRGQQVTLRCSPISGHKSVSWYQQVLGQGPQFIFQYYEKEERGRGNFPDRFSARQFPNYSSELNVNALLLGDSALYLCASSFLRNTEAFFGQGTRLTVV.

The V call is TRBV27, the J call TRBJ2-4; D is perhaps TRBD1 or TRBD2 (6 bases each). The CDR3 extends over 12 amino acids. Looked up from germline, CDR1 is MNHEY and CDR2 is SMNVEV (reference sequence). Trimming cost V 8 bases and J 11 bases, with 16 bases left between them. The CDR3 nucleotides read TGTGCCAGCGGAGGAGGGGGTGAGGTTCAGTACTTC. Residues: CASGGGGEVQYF.

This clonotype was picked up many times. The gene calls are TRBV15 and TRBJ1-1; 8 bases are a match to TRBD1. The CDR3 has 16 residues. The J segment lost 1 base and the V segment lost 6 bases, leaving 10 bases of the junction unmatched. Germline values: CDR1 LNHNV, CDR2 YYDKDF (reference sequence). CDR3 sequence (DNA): TGTGCCACCAGACCGGACAGGGACGGGAGGAACACTGAAGCTTTCTTT. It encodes CATRPDRDGRNTEAFF. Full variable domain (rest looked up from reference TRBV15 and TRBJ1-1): DAMVIQNPRYQVTQFGKPVTLSCSQTLNHNVMYWYQQKSSQAPKLLFHYYDKDFNNEADTPDNFQSRRPNTSFCFLDIRSPGLGDTAMYLCATRPDRDGRNTEAFFGQGTRLTVV.

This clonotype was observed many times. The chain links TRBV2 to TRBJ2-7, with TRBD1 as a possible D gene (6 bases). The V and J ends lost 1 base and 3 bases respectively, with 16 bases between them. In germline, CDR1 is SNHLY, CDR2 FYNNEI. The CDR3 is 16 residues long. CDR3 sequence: CASSEGRDTNFYEQYF. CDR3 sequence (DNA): TGTGCCAGCAGTGAAGGTCGGGACACCAATTTCTACGAGCAGTACTTC.

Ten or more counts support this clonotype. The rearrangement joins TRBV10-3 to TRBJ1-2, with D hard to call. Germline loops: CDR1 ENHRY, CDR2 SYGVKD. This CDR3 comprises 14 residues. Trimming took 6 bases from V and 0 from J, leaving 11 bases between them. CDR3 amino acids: CAIRAETTNYGYTF. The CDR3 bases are TGTGCCATCAGGGCGGAGACTACTAACTATGGCTACACCTTC.

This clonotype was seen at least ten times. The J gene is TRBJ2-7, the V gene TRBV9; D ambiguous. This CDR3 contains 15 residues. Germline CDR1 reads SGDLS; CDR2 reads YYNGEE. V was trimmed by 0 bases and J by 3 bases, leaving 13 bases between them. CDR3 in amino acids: CASSVEPNNLYEQYF. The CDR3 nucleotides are TGTGCCAGCAGCGTAGAGCCCAACAACCTCTACGAGCAGTACTTC.

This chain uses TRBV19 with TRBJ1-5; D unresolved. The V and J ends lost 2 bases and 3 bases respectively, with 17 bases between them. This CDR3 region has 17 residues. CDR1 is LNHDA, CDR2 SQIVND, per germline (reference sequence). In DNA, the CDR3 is TGTGCCAGTAGTATATTGAGTCCGGATGTGGACAATCAGCCCCAGCATTTT. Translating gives CASSILSPDVDNQPQHF.

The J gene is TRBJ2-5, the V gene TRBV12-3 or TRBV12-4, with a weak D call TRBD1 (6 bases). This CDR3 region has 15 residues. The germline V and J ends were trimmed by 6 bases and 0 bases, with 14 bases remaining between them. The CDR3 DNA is TGTGCCAGCAGCACACAGGGAAGGGACCAAGAGACCCAGTACTTC. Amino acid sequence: CASSTQGRDQETQYF.

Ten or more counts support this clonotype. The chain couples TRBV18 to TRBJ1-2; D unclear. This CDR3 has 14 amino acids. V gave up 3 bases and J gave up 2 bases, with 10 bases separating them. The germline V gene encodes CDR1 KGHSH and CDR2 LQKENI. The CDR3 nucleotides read TGTGCCAGCTCACCCCAGGACCACAACTATGGCTACACCTTC. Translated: CASSPQDHNYGYTF.

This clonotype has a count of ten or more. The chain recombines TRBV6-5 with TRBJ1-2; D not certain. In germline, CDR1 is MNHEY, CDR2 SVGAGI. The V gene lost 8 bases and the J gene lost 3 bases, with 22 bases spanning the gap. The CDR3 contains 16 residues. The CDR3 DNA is TGTGCCAGCCGACGGTGGGTAGGGAAAGCGGACTATGGCTACACCTTC. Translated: CASRRWVGKADYGYTF.

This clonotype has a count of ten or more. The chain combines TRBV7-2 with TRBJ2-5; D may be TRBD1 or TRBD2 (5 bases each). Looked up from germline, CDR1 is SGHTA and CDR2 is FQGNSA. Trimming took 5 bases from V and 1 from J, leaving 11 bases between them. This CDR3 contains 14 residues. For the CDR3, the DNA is TGTGCCAGCAGCCCTAGTGGGGGCCAAGAGACCCAGTACTTC. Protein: CASSPSGGQETQYF.

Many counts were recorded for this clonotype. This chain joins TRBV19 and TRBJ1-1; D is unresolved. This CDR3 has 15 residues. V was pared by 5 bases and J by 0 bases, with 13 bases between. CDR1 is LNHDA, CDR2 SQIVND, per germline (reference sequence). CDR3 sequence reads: CASSGIGVMNTEAFF. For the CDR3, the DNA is TGTGCCAGTAGTGGGATTGGCGTTATGAACACTGAAGCTTTCTTT.

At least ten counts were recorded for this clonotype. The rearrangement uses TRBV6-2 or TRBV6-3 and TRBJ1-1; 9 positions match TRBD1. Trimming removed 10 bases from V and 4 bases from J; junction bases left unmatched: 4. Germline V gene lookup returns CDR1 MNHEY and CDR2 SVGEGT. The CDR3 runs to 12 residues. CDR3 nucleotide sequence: TGTGCCACCGACAGGGGGTCCACTGAAGCTTTCTTT. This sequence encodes CATDRGSTEAFF.

CDR3 nucleotides: TGTGCCACCACGACGGCCTCTGGAAACACCATATATTTT. Translation gives CATTTASGNTIYF. The chain links TRBV19 to TRBJ1-3; D gene ambiguous. The CDR3 is 13 residues long. Germline V gene data show CDR1 as LNHDA and CDR2 as SQIVND (reference sequence). Trimming took off 10 bases at V and 0 bases at J, with 10 bases between the two ends.